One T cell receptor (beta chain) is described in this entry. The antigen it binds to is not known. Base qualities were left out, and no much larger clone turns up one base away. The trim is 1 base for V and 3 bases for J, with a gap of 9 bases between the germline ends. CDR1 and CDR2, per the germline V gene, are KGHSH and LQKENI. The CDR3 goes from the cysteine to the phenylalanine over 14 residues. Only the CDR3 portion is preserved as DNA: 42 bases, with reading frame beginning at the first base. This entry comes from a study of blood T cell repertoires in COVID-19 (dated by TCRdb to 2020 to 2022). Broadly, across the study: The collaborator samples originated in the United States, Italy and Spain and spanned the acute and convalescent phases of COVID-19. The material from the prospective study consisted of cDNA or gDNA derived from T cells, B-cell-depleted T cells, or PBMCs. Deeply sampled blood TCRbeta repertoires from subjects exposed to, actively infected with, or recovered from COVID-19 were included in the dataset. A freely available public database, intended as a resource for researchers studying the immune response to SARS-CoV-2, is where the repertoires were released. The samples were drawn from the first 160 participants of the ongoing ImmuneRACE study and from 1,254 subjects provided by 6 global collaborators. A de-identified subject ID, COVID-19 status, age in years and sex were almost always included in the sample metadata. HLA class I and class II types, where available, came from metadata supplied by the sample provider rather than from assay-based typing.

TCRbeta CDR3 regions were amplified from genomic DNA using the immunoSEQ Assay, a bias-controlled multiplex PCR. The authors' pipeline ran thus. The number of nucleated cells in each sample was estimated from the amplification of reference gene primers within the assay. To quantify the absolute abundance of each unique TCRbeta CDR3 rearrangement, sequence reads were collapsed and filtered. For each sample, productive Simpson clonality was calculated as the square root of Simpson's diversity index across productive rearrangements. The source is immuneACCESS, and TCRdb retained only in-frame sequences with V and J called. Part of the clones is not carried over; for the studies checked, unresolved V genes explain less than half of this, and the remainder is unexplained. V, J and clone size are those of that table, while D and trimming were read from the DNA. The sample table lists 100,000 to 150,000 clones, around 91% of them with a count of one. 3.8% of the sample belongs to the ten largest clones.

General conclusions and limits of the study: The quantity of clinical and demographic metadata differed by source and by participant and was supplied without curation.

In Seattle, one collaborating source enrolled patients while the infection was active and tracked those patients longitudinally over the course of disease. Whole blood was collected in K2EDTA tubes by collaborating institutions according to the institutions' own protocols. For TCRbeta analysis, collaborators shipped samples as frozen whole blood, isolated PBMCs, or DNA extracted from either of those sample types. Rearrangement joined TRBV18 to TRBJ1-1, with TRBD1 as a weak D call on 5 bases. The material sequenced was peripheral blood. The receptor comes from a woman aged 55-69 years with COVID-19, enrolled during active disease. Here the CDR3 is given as CASSPLTGDTEAFF. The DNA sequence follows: TGTGCCAGCTCACCACTTACAGGAGACACTGAAGCTTTCTTT.